This T cell receptor (beta chain) was documented in a study of T cells in localized non-small cell lung cancer. General study points: Turning up in adjacent lung were a median approximately 60 of the top 100 tumor clones. The highest T cell clonality was in uninvolved adjacent lung, above tumor.

Libraries were prepared by immunoSEQ multiplex PCR; TCRdb keeps only in-frame clonotypes and omits some of them. Here the sample spans about 6,400 clones, 87% being singletons. Worth noting for this clone: Its specificity is not known.

Between the trimmed V and J ends, which lost 4 bases and 4 bases, there was a span of 10 bases. The CDR3 covers 13 residues. Germline CDR1 reads SQVTM; CDR2 reads ANQGSEA. This sample comprised peripheral blood, obtained before any cancer treatment. This clonotype originated in a male donor older than 55 with stage I lung adenocarcinoma. The chain couples TRBV29-1 to TRBJ2-2; D is ambiguous. CDR3 amino acids: CSVAPLGTGELFF. CDR3 DNA: TGCAGCGTTGCCCCGCTAGGCACCGGGGAGCTGTTTTTT.